This TCR beta chain was profiled in a study of cytomegalovirus exposure and HLA in healthy donors (dated by TCRdb to about 2017). Regarding the study in general: An earlier analysis of approximately 550 of the donors reported 250 to 300 Gb of sequence data and roughly 110 million unique TCR beta sequences from about 179 million T cells. The study combined high-throughput TCR immunosequencing, statistical association of individual TCRs with disease status, and machine learning to predict cytomegalovirus infection status. Both class I and class II loci were covered by HLA typing, at four-digit resolution. A few DR-DQ haplotypes were handled as single units for association and clustering because linkage in the cohort was strong. Among about 360 genotyped donors of the cohort, an average of approximately 240,000 unique TCR beta nucleotide sequences were sequenced per donor, 15% to 20% of them non-productive. The T cell repertoires of about 700 subjects were profiled by immunosequencing and related to cytomegalovirus serostatus. Every repertoire in the discovery cohort had been generated on one and the same sequencing platform. A later genetic analysis used genome-wide SNP genotypes for about three fifths of the 666 donors, treating that subset as a discovery cohort. The number of donors typed differed by locus, with roughly 629-640 for A, B, C, DRB1 and DQB1, around 500 for DQA1, some 570 for DPA1, and approximately 470 for DPB1. Among the roughly 400 genotyped donors, about 85% belonged to the genetic ancestry cluster associated with self-reported Caucasian donors. Donor age, sex, ethnicity and CMV serostatus were collected together with the repertoire data. An earlier analysis of several hundred of the donors used high-throughput TCR beta sequencing to judge whether each TCR beta V gene segment behaved as functional or pseudogenic. Rather than using new phenotypic data, the later analysis identified candidate immune exposures from TCR beta sequences and from how often those sequences occurred across donors. A separate validation cohort of roughly 120 different subjects was used in addition to the roughly 640-subject first cohort. The study was designed to test whether signatures of past pathogen exposure could be identified by cataloging public T cell receptors. An early release covering over 500 HLA-typed donors comprised around 300 gigabases of sequencing data and approximately 85 million unique TCR sequences. In a later analysis, previously published TCR beta repertoires from some 640 donors were re-analyzed and high-resolution HLA genotyping was added so that TCR occurrence patterns could be studied. What the research found in general, with its limitations: Across donors, most TCR sequences were observed very rarely, whereas some public TCRs were present in many individuals. According to a later genetic analysis, donors in an Asian-associated ancestry cluster had fewer N-insertions in productive TCRs than the approximately 650-donor mean. Assigning TCR associations to individual alleles was difficult when HLA alleles, especially DR and DQ, strongly co-occurred. Approximately 16 rarely observed V segments, including chromosome 9 orphons, were excluded from the earlier analysis of just under 600 of the donors because counts were too low. A later analysis reported that several top co-occurrence clusters appeared linked to parvovirus B19, influenza, CMV and Epstein-Barr virus. The authors suggested that the approach could potentially be extended to other disease states and immunological phenotypes. In a later analysis, around 15,000 TCR beta sequences were associated with specific HLA alleles at a false discovery rate of 0.05. The classifier was reported to diagnose cytomegalovirus status with high specificity and sensitivity in both the original and validation cohorts. The cohort was sequenced for TCR beta chains only, and without alpha or paired-chain data the features that could be detected were limited. Broadly in line with IMGT annotations, most TCR beta V segments showed up in productive rearrangements about 87% or about 30% of the time in an earlier analysis of around 600 of the donors. In a later analysis, the rate of TCR association differed among HLA loci, with DRB1 alleles having the most associated TCRs and HLA-C alleles having the fewest. Most CMV-associated TCR beta chains appeared to be HLA-restricted in a later analysis, and the HLA associations seemed to be driven largely by CMV exposure. Because HLA typing was unavailable for some donors at each locus, only the typed subset was used in association tests. Roughly uniform sequencing depth across donors was assumed in presence/absence analyses, although this assumption may not hold. In vitro tests confirmed that a few of the cytomegalovirus-associated TCR beta chains recognize cytomegalovirus antigens. A further reported finding was that TCR beta sequences accurately predicted the HLA-A and HLA-B alleles for most subjects in the first cohort. Immune exposure information for the cohort was limited to CMV serostatus. A total of roughly 160 TCR beta chains were listed by the study as associated with cytomegalovirus. A later analysis found that HLA-associated TCR beta chains were more clonally expanded and had lower generation probabilities than equally common non-associated chains. In a later genetic analysis, a missense DCLRE1C variant was associated with V-gene and J-gene trimming of TCR beta chains, and the association was replicated in an independent cohort. A group of highly shared sequence variants was considered likely to be a technical artifact of the sequencing pipeline. Some IMGT-functional V segments, including TRBV6-2 and TRBV6-3, could not be told apart with the 87-base-pair reads, so those segments were excluded. Linkage disequilibrium might explain the correlated functional status among segregating V segments, but an unknown experimental factor could not be excluded.

The receptor library was made with the immunoSEQ multiplex PCR assay. The multiplex PCR relied on a mix of 60 forward primers for TCR Vbeta segments and 13 reverse primers for TCR Jbeta segments. The CDR3 region of rearranged TCR beta genes was amplified from genomic DNA with a multiplex PCR assay. On the Illumina HiSeq System, the amplified TCR beta libraries were sequenced as 87-base-pair reads. In the source study's methods: A later analysis counted about 80 million unique TCR beta chains across the 600 to 850 repertoires, and roughly 9.9 million of these chains were shared by at least two donors. To remove PCR and sequencing errors, raw reads were error-corrected and collapsed into unique sequences using a nearest-neighbor algorithm that merged closely related sequences. Alignment of CDR3 sequences to IMGT reference sequences was used to assign V, D and J gene segments. For a sequence to be retained, at least a six-nucleotide match to both a V gene segment and a J gene segment was required. Rearrangements were called productive when the CDR3 lacked stop codons and stayed in frame with V and J; all others were non-productive. Following IMGT convention, CDR3 was defined as the stretch from the second conserved V-encoded cysteine to the conserved J-encoded phenylalanine. The earlier analysis of 500 to 650 of the donors excluded any sequence lacking an unambiguous match to a single V gene segment. An earlier analysis of approximately 590 of the donors classified V segments as functional when productive rearrangements were above 56.7% and as segregating when the standard deviation between donors was above 5%. A statistical classification framework was developed to diagnose cytomegalovirus status using the catalog of TCR beta chain sequences. A later analysis assigned V and J genes by comparing TCR nucleotide sequences with IMGT/GENE-DB human TR gene sequences. The TCRdist pipeline was used in a later analysis to assign CDR3 sequences and most-parsimonious VDJ recombination scenarios. In a later analysis, every TCR beta chain was defined by the combination of its CDR3 amino acid sequence and its V-gene family, and reads without a unique V-gene family were dropped. In a later analysis, around 600 highly shared, low-generation-probability nucleotide sequences were removed to address suspected cross-contamination and a sequencing artifact. In a later analysis, a clonal expansion index for each public chain was calculated from normalized within-repertoire ranks of inferred template counts. In a later analysis, generation probabilities were computed with a VDJ recombination model fitted to out-of-frame rearrangements, and the resulting probabilities were checked against IGoR. In a later analysis, TCR-TCR, TCR-HLA and TCR-CMV co-occurrence was scored with hypergeometric tests, and a repertoire-size bias correction was applied to TCR pairs. To estimate false discovery rates, a later analysis permuted the HLA or CMV assignments 20 times. In a later analysis, co-occurring TCRs were grouped using DBSCAN, with TCRdist sequence similarity added in when clustering inside HLA-allele-positive subsets. For co-occurrence clustering, repertoires with fewer than 30,000 or more than 120,000 public chains were excluded, along with 5 or 6 repertoires with anomalous nucleotide sharing. In TCRdb, the immuneACCESS table is reduced to in-frame sequences with V and J assigned. These tables do not hold every clone; where another copy was compared, an unresolved V gene accounts for under half, and the others remain unexplained. V and J calls and clone size are those listed in that table; D and trimming were worked out from the DNA. The sample yields some 130,000 clones; 76% were counted once. The ten largest clonotypes hold over 3% of the sample.

In total, approximately 610 healthy bone marrow donors made up the cohort. At the time of sampling, all cohort members were nominally healthy, though unrecorded immune exposures were likely present. The donor was CMV seronegative and belonged to the group of around 350 seronegative cohort members. Every donor gave a peripheral blood sample, and the peripheral blood mononuclear cells from that sample were used for TCR beta sequencing. Genomic DNA was extracted from the blood cell samples with the Qiagen DNeasy Blood Extraction Kit. CDR3 length: 13 amino acids, cysteine to phenylalanine. CDR3 DNA is the only sequence kept; it has 39 bases, read in frame from the first base. The germline V gene provides CDR1 SQVTM and CDR2 ANQGSEA. Relative to germline, V is 2 bases shorter and J is 2 bases shorter, with 8 bases between their ends. As regards this clone: Its antigen remains undetermined. The record has no base qualities; no much larger clone is one base away.

Sequencing input: PBMCs. The TCR originated in a man aged 40-55 years in good health and CMV-seronegative. This chain is built from TRBV29-1 and TRBJ2-3; the D segment cannot be called with confidence. The DNA is TGCAGCGTTGAATTCGCGCACACAGATACGCAGTATTTT. This is translated as CSVEFAHTDTQYF.